The clone carrying this T cell receptor beta chain is medium-sized by share. This CDR3 is also generated by other DNA sequences in the sample. The sample is drawn from a study of T cells in localized non-small cell lung cancer. Sequencing used immunoSEQ multiplex PCR; TCRdb keeps in-frame clones, though not all of them. Altogether 45,000 to 55,000 clones are present, roughly 85% being singletons, with the ten largest covering roughly 18%. Trimming removed 3 bases from V and 3 bases from J, with 12 bases in between. Germline CDR1 reads MDHEN; CDR2 reads SYDVKM. The CDR3 loop spans 14 amino acids. This sequence was found in a male donor at least 60 years old with stage III squamous cell lung carcinoma. The specimen was peripheral blood, collected before any cancer treatment. The chain has TRBV28 and TRBJ2-7, with a tentative D call TRBD2 (6 bases). The CDR3 is CASSFGGDYYEQYF. The CDR3, as DNA: TGTGCCAGCAGTTTCGGAGGGGATTACTACGAGCAGTACTTC. Full variable domain (rest looked up from reference TRBV28 and TRBJ2-7): DVKVTQSSRYLVKRTGEKVFLECVQDMDHENMFWYRQDPGLGLRLIYFSYDVKMKEKGDIPEGYSVSREKKERFSLILESASTNQTSMYLCASSFGGDYYEQYFGPGTRLTVT.